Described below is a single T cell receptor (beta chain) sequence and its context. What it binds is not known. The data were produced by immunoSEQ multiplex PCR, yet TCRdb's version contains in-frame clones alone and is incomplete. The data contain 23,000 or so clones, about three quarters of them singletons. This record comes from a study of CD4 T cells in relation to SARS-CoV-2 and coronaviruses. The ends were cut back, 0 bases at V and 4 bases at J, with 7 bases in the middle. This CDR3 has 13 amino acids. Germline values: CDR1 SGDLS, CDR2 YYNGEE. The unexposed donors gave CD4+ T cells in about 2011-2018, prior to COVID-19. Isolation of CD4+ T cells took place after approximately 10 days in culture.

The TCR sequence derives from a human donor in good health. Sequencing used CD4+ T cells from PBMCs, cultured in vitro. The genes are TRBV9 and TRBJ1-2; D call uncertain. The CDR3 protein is CASSVGGGYGYTF. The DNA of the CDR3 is TGTGCCAGCAGCGTAGGGGGAGGCTATGGCTACACCTTC.